Listed below are T cell receptor beta chains from one sample, sequenced in a study of cytomegalovirus exposure and HLA in healthy donors. Method: immunoSEQ multiplex PCR; TCRdb's copy keeps in-frame clones and lacks some. The sample records roughly 100,000 clones, roughly 70% being singletons. What was sequenced was PBMCs. Every receptor here comes from a male donor in good health and CMV-seropositive. The CDR3 runs from the conserved cysteine through the conserved F or W. The D gene is left open where the match is weak. Size values are once, few and many counts, or a class for expanded clones, and some rows have none.

J gene: TRBJ1-2; V gene: TRBV9; clone size: once; D gene: NA; CDR3 protein: CASSYTGSYGYTF; CDR3 DNA: TGTGCCAGCAGCTATACAGGGTCCTATGGCTACACCTTC
J gene: TRBJ2-2; V gene: TRBV18; clone size: NA; D gene: NA; CDR3 protein: CASSTDSLNTGELFF; CDR3 DNA: TGTGCCAGCTCAACGGACAGCCTGAACACCGGGGAGCTGTTTTTT
J gene: TRBJ2-7; V gene: TRBV5-1; clone size: NA; D gene: TRBD1; CDR3 protein: CASTTRPGQGGEVYF; CDR3 DNA: TGCGCCAGCACCACCCGTCCCGGACAGGGCGGGGAAGTGTACTTC
J gene: TRBJ2-7; V gene: TRBV7-3; clone size: NA; D gene: NA; CDR3 protein: CASSLRGGHEQYF; CDR3 DNA: TGTGCCAGCAGCTTAAGGGGGGGCCACGAGCAGTACTTC
J gene: TRBJ1-1; V gene: TRBV7-9; clone size: NA; D gene: NA; CDR3 protein: CASSPHGQNTEAFF; CDR3 DNA: TGTGCCAGCAGCCCCCACGGACAAAACACTGAAGCTTTCTTT
J gene: TRBJ2-2; V gene: TRBV28; clone size: NA; D gene: TRBD2; CDR3 protein: CASTKTSGAPNTGELFF; CDR3 DNA: TGTGCCAGCACCAAGACTAGCGGGGCACCGAACACCGGGGAGCTGTTTTTT
J gene: TRBJ1-1; V gene: TRBV19; clone size: few; D gene: NA; CDR3 protein: CASSIAVRVVNTEAFF; CDR3 DNA: TGTGCCAGTAGTATAGCTGTGAGGGTCGTGAACACTGAAGCTTTCTTT
J gene: TRBJ2-4; V gene: TRBV5-6; clone size: NA; D gene: NA; CDR3 protein: CASSLDERDIQYF; CDR3 DNA: TGTGCCAGCAGCTTGGACGAGAGGGACATTCAGTACTTC
J gene: TRBJ2-7; V gene: TRBV9; clone size: NA; D gene: TRBD1; CDR3 protein: CASSVGDSTYEQYF; CDR3 DNA: TGTGCCAGCAGCGTAGGGGACAGTACCTACGAGCAGTACTTC
J gene: TRBJ2-7; V gene: TRBV5-1; clone size: NA; D gene: NA; CDR3 protein: CASSLGSPREQYF; CDR3 DNA: TGCGCCAGCAGCTTGGGCAGTCCTCGCGAGCAGTACTTC
J gene: TRBJ2-5; V gene: TRBV18; clone size: few; D gene: TRBD2; CDR3 protein: CASSPRALAGGRQETQYF; CDR3 DNA: TGTGCCAGCTCACCAAGGGCTCTAGCGGGAGGTCGGCAAGAGACCCAGTACTTC
J gene: TRBJ1-5; V gene: TRBV10-2; clone size: NA; D gene: NA; CDR3 protein: CASSEGGDWRPQHF; CDR3 DNA: TGCGCCAGCAGTGAAGGCGGGGACTGGCGGCCCCAGCATTTT
J gene: TRBJ2-3; V gene: TRBV9; clone size: NA; D gene: TRBD2; CDR3 protein: CASSVGLAGTSSSSTDTQYF; CDR3 DNA: TGTGCCAGCAGCGTAGGACTAGCGGGGACCTCATCGTCTAGCACAGATACGCAGTATTTT
J gene: TRBJ2-1; V gene: TRBV7-3; clone size: NA; D gene: TRBD2; CDR3 protein: CASSLTGFSGGYNEQFF; CDR3 DNA: TGTGCCAGCAGCTTAACAGGTTTTAGCGGGGGATACAATGAGCAGTTCTTC
J gene: TRBJ2-1; V gene: TRBV9; clone size: NA; D gene: NA; CDR3 protein: CASSPRGVNNEQFF; CDR3 DNA: TGTGCCAGCAGCCCGCGCGGGGTCAACAATGAGCAGTTCTTC
J gene: TRBJ2-5; V gene: TRBV10-3; clone size: NA; D gene: NA; CDR3 protein: CASREGGGAGQETQYF; CDR3 DNA: TGTGCCAGCAGAGAGGGGGGGGGCGCGGGGCAAGAGACCCAGTACTTC
J gene: TRBJ2-1; V gene: TRBV30; clone size: NA; D gene: TRBD2; CDR3 protein: CAWSAVGGLGFNNEQFF; CDR3 DNA: TGTGCCTGGAGTGCCGTGGGGGGACTAGGTTTTAACAATGAGCAGTTCTTC
J gene: TRBJ1-1; V gene: TRBV6-5; clone size: NA; D gene: TRBD1; CDR3 protein: CASSYGQGANTEAFF; CDR3 DNA: TGTGCCAGCAGTTATGGACAGGGGGCGAACACTGAAGCTTTCTTT
J gene: TRBJ2-3; V gene: TRBV28; clone size: NA; D gene: NA; CDR3 protein: CASSSLEQAQYF; CDR3 DNA: TGTGCCAGCAGTTCCCTTGAGCAAGCGCAGTATTTT
J gene: TRBJ1-1; V gene: TRBV13; clone size: few; D gene: TRBD1; CDR3 protein: CASSLDYRGNTEAFF; CDR3 DNA: TGTGCCAGCAGCTTAGACTACAGGGGGAACACTGAAGCTTTCTTT
J gene: TRBJ2-4; V gene: TRBV9; clone size: NA; D gene: TRBD1; CDR3 protein: CASSVGPGQGNIQYF; CDR3 DNA: TGTGCCAGCAGCGTAGGGCCCGGACAGGGGAACATTCAGTACTTC
J gene: TRBJ2-7; V gene: TRBV5-1; clone size: NA; D gene: NA; CDR3 protein: CASSADRSYEQYF; CDR3 DNA: TGCGCCAGCAGCGCCGACAGATCCTACGAGCAGTACTTC
J gene: TRBJ2-7; V gene: TRBV2; clone size: NA; D gene: TRBD2; CDR3 protein: CASSGTSYEQYF; CDR3 DNA: TGTGCCAGCAGCGGGACTAGCTACGAGCAGTACTTC
J gene: TRBJ2-1; V gene: TRBV7-6; clone size: NA; D gene: TRBD2; CDR3 protein: CASSPGLAGSNEQFF; CDR3 DNA: TGTGCCAGCAGCCCAGGACTAGCGGGGTCTAATGAGCAGTTCTTC
J gene: TRBJ2-7; V gene: TRBV4-3; clone size: NA; D gene: TRBD2; CDR3 protein: CASSQELAGSYEQYF; CDR3 DNA: TGCGCCAGCAGCCAAGAACTAGCGGGGTCCTACGAGCAGTACTTC
J gene: TRBJ2-5; V gene: TRBV11-1; clone size: NA; D gene: NA; CDR3 protein: CASSFRDNRRETQYF; CDR3 DNA: TGTGCCAGCAGTTTTCGGGATAACCGGCGGGAGACCCAGTACTTC
J gene: TRBJ1-5; V gene: TRBV29-1; clone size: NA; D gene: NA; CDR3 protein: CSVGGGGNQPQHF; CDR3 DNA: TGCAGCGTTGGGGGCGGGGGCAATCAGCCCCAGCATTTT
J gene: TRBJ2-7; V gene: TRBV10-2; clone size: NA; D gene: NA; CDR3 protein: CASSEYPGNRGYEQYF; CDR3 DNA: TGCGCCAGCAGTGAGTACCCTGGCAATAGGGGCTACGAGCAGTACTTC
J gene: TRBJ2-2; V gene: TRBV5-4; clone size: NA; D gene: TRBD1; CDR3 protein: CASNQGGQGNTGELFF; CDR3 DNA: TGTGCCAGCAACCAGGGGGGACAGGGGAACACCGGGGAGCTGTTTTTT
J gene: TRBJ1-4; V gene: TRBV18; clone size: few; D gene: TRBD1; CDR3 protein: CASSSDRSYEKLFF; CDR3 DNA: TGTGCCAGCTCGTCGGACAGGAGCTATGAAAAACTGTTTTTT
J gene: TRBJ1-5; V gene: TRBV19; clone size: NA; D gene: NA; CDR3 protein: CASSTTRPNQPQHF; CDR3 DNA: TGTGCCAGTAGTACGACAAGGCCCAATCAGCCCCAGCATTTT
J gene: TRBJ2-2; V gene: TRBV2; clone size: few; D gene: NA; CDR3 protein: CASSLDRGGELFF; CDR3 DNA: TGTGCCAGCAGTTTGGACAGAGGCGGGGAGCTGTTTTTT
J gene: TRBJ2-7; V gene: TRBV7-9; clone size: NA; D gene: NA; CDR3 protein: CASSLVYLWPRKPHEQYF; CDR3 DNA: TGTGCCAGCAGCTTAGTTTATTTGTGGCCTCGTAAACCCCACGAGCAGTACTTC
J gene: TRBJ2-5; V gene: TRBV5-4; clone size: NA; D gene: NA; CDR3 protein: CASSLVQQETQYF; CDR3 DNA: TGTGCCAGCAGCTTGGTACAGCAAGAGACCCAGTACTTC
J gene: TRBJ2-7; V gene: TRBV2; clone size: NA; D gene: NA; CDR3 protein: CASGQGSSYEQYF; CDR3 DNA: TGTGCCAGCGGGCAGGGAAGTTCCTACGAGCAGTACTTC